This T cell receptor (beta chain) was identified in a study of OX40 agonist ivuxolimab in advanced cancers. Across the study: Every 2 weeks, ivuxolimab was infused into the patients intravenously at between 0.01 and 10 mg/kg. Study-wide points: At 0.1-3.0 mg/kg, partial responders had clonal expansion among the lowest observed.

TCRdb keeps only in-frame clones here, not all; method: immunoSEQ multiplex PCR. Here the sample spans tens of thousands of clones, 70% to 90% being singletons. Any history of autoimmune disease or systemic immunosuppression disqualified patients. Unmatched junction bases numbered 11, after V lost 7 bases and J lost 3 bases. Germline loops: CDR1 SGHRS, CDR2 YFSETQ. The CDR3 covers 16 residues. This clone has a handful of counts. Its antigen is undetermined. The sequencing used CD4+ or CD8+ T cells sorted from blood, collected in a trial of the OX40 agonist ivuxolimab. The chain employs TRBV5-1 and TRBJ2-2; 8 bases are a match to TRBD2. This TCR was recovered from an adult with an advanced solid tumor such as melanoma, head and neck, liver or kidney cancer. CDR3 amino acids: CASGAGVVWDTGELFF. Written as DNA, the CDR3 is TGCGCCAGCGGAGCGGGGGTGGTCTGGGACACCGGGGAGCTGTTTTTT.